This TCR beta chain was retrieved from a study of T cells in Graves' hyperthyroidism and ophthalmopathy. TCR beta CDR3 regions were amplified from RNA. An initial round of RT-PCR targeting the TCR CDR3 relied on the HTBI primer set. One entry per CDR3 protein, called by TCRdb with MiXCR from the multiplex PCR reads. This table holds about 640,000 distinct CDR3 sequences, under 25% found once. Not enrolled were patients with uncontrolled infection, other autoimmune disease, pregnancy or lactation. This CDR3 region has 15 residues. Germline lookup yields CDR1 MNHEY and CDR2 SMNVEV (reference sequence). Trimming removed 1 base from V and 7 bases from J, with 13 bases in between.

The sequence derives from a man aged 25-45 years with Graves' ophthalmopathy. This sequence joins TRBV27 and TRBJ2-2; a weak D match, TRBD2 (5 bases). Sequencing used blood. The CDR3, as DNA: TGTGCCAGCAGTTTATTCCCGGGAAACGGCGGGGAGCTGTTTTTT. It yields the protein CASSLFPGNGGELFF.